These 25 T cell receptor beta chains were sequenced from one sample in a study of monozygotic twins with cystic fibrosis. Sequencing used immunoSEQ multiplex PCR; TCRdb keeps in-frame clones, though not all of them. The sample gives under 30,000 clones, 90% of which show up once; around 0.57% is in the top ten. Material: blood. The source is a girl aged 2 to 10 with cystic fibrosis.

The rearrangement uses TRBV5-1 and TRBJ2-4; 7 bases are a match to TRBD1. V shed 1 base and J 3 bases; nucleotides not matched to a gene: 4. The length of the CDR3 is 15 residues. Germline-derived CDR1 and CDR2 are SGHRS and YFSETQ. CDR3 amino acids: CASSLFPGGKNIQYF. For the CDR3, the DNA is TGCGCCAGCAGCTTGTTTCCAGGGGGCAAAAACATTCAGTACTTC.

This chain links TRBV15 with TRBJ1-6; TRBD1 matches at 7 bases. The CDR3 has 14 amino acids. Germline V CDR1 and CDR2: LNHNV, YYDKDF (reference sequence). After removal of 5 bases from V and 10 bases from J, the junction contained 8 bases not matched to a gene. This CDR3 is CATSPDRERSPLHF. The CDR3 DNA reads as TGTGCCACCAGCCCCGACAGGGAAAGATCACCCCTCCACTTT.

The V gene is TRBV10-1, the J gene TRBJ2-7, with D tentatively TRBD1 (5 bases). Looked up from germline, CDR1 is WNHNN and CDR2 is SYGVQD (reference sequence). The CDR3 is 11 amino acids. Trimming pared 7 bases from V and 3 bases from J, leaving 7 bases between. CDR3 residues: CASTGYYEQYF. As DNA, the CDR3 is TGCGCCAGCACAGGGTACTACGAGCAGTACTTC.

The chain links TRBV6-6 to TRBJ2-7; D unclear. From germline, CDR1 is MNHNY and CDR2 SVGAGI (reference sequence). This CDR3 has 12 residues. The germline V and J ends were trimmed by 2 bases and 3 bases, with 5 bases remaining between them. The CDR3 DNA reads TGTGCCAGCAGTTACCGCGACTACGAGCAGTACTTC. As protein: CASSYRDYEQYF.

V and J are TRBV5-1 and TRBJ2-7; D not certain. Trimming left V 5 bases short and J 3 bases short, with 12 bases between. The CDR3 length is 13 residues. Germline CDR1 is SGHRS and CDR2 is YFSETQ. The CDR3 coding sequence is TGCGCCAGCAGTCATCCCGGGCTCTACGAGCAGTACTTC. It is translated as CASSHPGLYEQYF.

The V call is TRBV10-2, the J call TRBJ1-1, with D perhaps TRBD1 (5 bases). CDR3 length equals 14 residues. Trimming removed 3 bases at V and 0 bases at J, with 8 bases between. Germline V gives CDR1 WSHSY, CDR2 SAAADI. DNA of the CDR3: TGCGCCAGCAGTGACAGGGTAGTGAACACTGAAGCTTTCTTT. This gives the protein CASSDRVVNTEAFF.

The V and J genes are TRBV14 and TRBJ2-1, with a weak D call TRBD2 (6 bases). CDR3 size: 16 residues. V lost 4 bases and J 6 bases, leaving 19 bases between the germline ends. Germline CDR1 and CDR2: SGHDN and FVKESK. The CDR3 DNA reads TGTGCCAGCAGCCCCCTTTGGGGGGTAACGAGCAATGAGCAGTTCTTC. Translation gives CASSPLWGVTSNEQFF. Full variable domain (remainder filled in from reference TRBV14 and TRBJ2-1): EAGVTQFPSHSVIEKGQTVTLRCDPISGHDNLYWYRRVMGKEIKFLLHFVKESKQDESGMPNNRFLAERTGGTYSTLKVQPAELEDSGVYFCASSPLWGVTSNEQFFGPGTRLTVL.

This clone showed up just a few times. The chain carries TRBV13 and TRBJ2-5, with TRBD2 as a possible D gene (6 bases). There are 13 residues in the CDR3. CDR1 PRHDT and CDR2 FYEKMQ come from the germline V gene (reference sequence). V gave up 6 bases and J gave up 2 bases, with 10 bases separating them. DNA of the CDR3: TGTGCCAGCAGTACCGGGACTCAAGAGACCCAGTACTTC. Translation: CASSTGTQETQYF.

This clone was seen only once. The genes are TRBV30 and TRBJ2-7; D is possibly TRBD1 (5 bases). The CDR3 runs 12 residues. Trimming removed 1 base at V and 5 bases at J, with 9 bases between. Germline CDR1 and CDR2: GTSNPN and SVGIG (reference sequence). CDR3 protein: CAWSGPGNEQYF. For the CDR3, the DNA is TGTGCCTGGAGTGGGCCAGGGAACGAGCAGTACTTC.

The genes are TRBV14 and TRBJ1-3, with D uncertain. Trimming left V 3 bases short and J 4 bases short, with 13 bases between. Germline lookup yields CDR1 SGHDN and CDR2 FVKESK. This CDR3 comprises 15 residues. The CDR3 DNA follows: TGTGCCAGCAGCCAGGGGTACGGGTACGGAAACACCATATATTTT. Protein sequence: CASSQGYGYGNTIYF.

The chain couples TRBV5-4 to TRBJ2-1; 7 nucleotides match TRBD1. The ends lost 6 bases at V and 2 bases at J; junction bases unmatched: 8. Germline V lookup: CDR1 SGHNT, CDR2 YYREEE (reference sequence). The CDR3 runs to 15 residues. The CDR3 is CASTKGDRPYNEQFF. Here the CDR3 DNA reads TGTGCCAGCACTAAGGGGGACAGACCCTACAATGAGCAGTTCTTC.

The J gene is TRBJ2-5, the V gene TRBV15; D unclear. This CDR3 spans 14 amino acids. The germline V gene encodes CDR1 LNHNV and CDR2 YYDKDF (reference sequence). Trimming shortened V by 0 bases and J by 5 bases, and 10 bases separated the two germline ends. CDR3 nucleotides: TGTGCCACCAGCAGAGACCCGGTGATTGAGACCCAGTACTTC. As protein: CATSRDPVIETQYF.

The chain has TRBV5-1 and TRBJ2-3, with 10 bases identical to TRBD2. CDR3 size: 18 residues. The trim removed 0 bases at V and 7 bases at J, leaving 14 bases unmatched. From germline, CDR1 is SGHRS and CDR2 YFSETQ. CDR3 residues: CASSLASGGAWSRYTQYF. In DNA, the CDR3 is TGCGCCAGCAGCTTGGCGAGCGGGGGGGCCTGGAGTCGATATACGCAGTATTTT.

V is TRBV14 and J is TRBJ1-2; possibly TRBD1 for D (6 bases). The CDR3 is 16 amino acids. Trimming left V 0 bases short and J 3 bases short, with 14 bases between. Germline V gene sequence: CDR1 SGHDN, CDR2 FVKESK. The CDR3 loop reads CASSQEVGDTYYGYTF. The CDR3 DNA is TGTGCCAGCAGCCAAGAAGTCGGGGACACCTACTATGGCTACACCTTC.

This clone was detected once. The chain is built from TRBV29-1 and TRBJ2-1; D is perhaps TRBD1 (6 bases). V lost 4 bases and J 8 bases, leaving 9 bases between the germline ends. The CDR3 loop spans 11 amino acids. Per the germline V gene, CDR1 is SQVTM and CDR2 is ANQGSEA. The CDR3 loop is CSVGWGHEQFF. CDR3 DNA sequence: TGCAGCGTTGGTTGGGGGCATGAGCAGTTCTTC.

This chain uses TRBV10-1 with TRBJ2-7; no definite D call. V lost 0 bases and J 2 bases, leaving 8 bases between the germline ends. The CDR3 covers 14 residues. The germline V gene has CDR1 WNHNN and CDR2 SYGVQD (reference sequence). Here the CDR3 reads CASSESHVPYEQYF. DNA of the CDR3: TGCGCCAGCAGTGAGTCCCACGTACCCTACGAGCAGTACTTC.

The chain combines TRBV2 with TRBJ1-1; D perhaps matches TRBD1 (6 bases). This CDR3 spans 13 amino acids. V dropped 3 bases and J dropped 2 bases, with 7 bases sitting between them. Germline V CDR1 and CDR2: SNHLY, FYNNEI. CDR3 in amino acids: CASSDRGNTEAFF. As DNA, the CDR3 is TGTGCCAGCAGTGACAGGGGAAACACTGAAGCTTTCTTT.

The chain employs TRBV30 and TRBJ1-4; 9 nucleotides match TRBD1. The ends lost 1 base at V and 8 bases at J; junction bases unmatched: 8. The germline gives CDR1 GTSNPN, CDR2 SVGIG (reference sequence). The CDR3 consists of 15 residues. CDR3 nucleotides: TGTGCCTGGAGTGGGGGGACAGGGCGTCGAGAAAAACTGTTTTTT. Its translation is CAWSGGTGRREKLFF.

The chain links TRBV7-6 to TRBJ2-1; the D is unclear. Trimming left V 0 bases short and J 2 bases short, with 11 bases between. Per the germline V gene, CDR1 is SGHVS and CDR2 is FNYEAQ. The CDR3 length is 16 residues. CDR3 in amino acids: CASSLAGSIPYNEQFF. The CDR3 nucleotides are TGTGCCAGCAGCTTAGCAGGTTCGATCCCCTACAATGAGCAGTTCTTC.

The gene calls are TRBV6-6 and TRBJ2-6; D is undetermined. V lost 5 bases and J lost 2, with 4 bases in between. The CDR3 length is 13 residues. Germline V gene lookup returns CDR1 MNHNY and CDR2 SVGAGI (reference sequence). Here the CDR3 reads CASSRAGANVLTF. The CDR3 region has the DNA TGTGCCAGCAGTAGGGCTGGGGCCAACGTCCTGACTTTC.

CDR3 DNA: TGTGCCTGGAGCCCAAATCGGGACAGAATTAATGAAAAACTGTTTTTT. It encodes CAWSPNRDRINEKLFF. The chain recombines TRBV30 with TRBJ1-4, with 7 bases that match TRBD1. Per the germline V gene, CDR1 is GTSNPN and CDR2 is SVGIG (reference sequence). V trimming: 3 bases; J trimming: 4 bases; junction bases outside the gene matches: 11. CDR3 size: 16 residues.

The rearrangement joins TRBV5-5 to TRBJ1-2, with TRBD1 as a possible D gene (5 bases). The CDR3 length is 14 residues. Germline V gives CDR1 SGHKS, CDR2 YYEKEE (reference sequence). Trimming removed 2 bases at V and 4 bases at J, with 12 bases between. The CDR3 reads CASSFEGQGYGYTF. The CDR3 nucleotides read TGTGCCAGCAGCTTCGAGGGGCAGGGCTATGGCTACACCTTC.

The chain recombines TRBV7-2 with TRBJ2-5; tentative D call: TRBD2 (7 bases). The V gene's germline CDR1 is SGHTA and CDR2 FQGNSA. CDR3 length equals 14 residues. V lost 5 bases to trimming and J lost 4 bases, with 14 bases between them. The CDR3 region has the DNA TGTGCCAGCAGCCCCGCGGGGGCCGGAGAGACCCAGTACTTC. This translates into CASSPAGAGETQYF. The variable domain in full, with the rest retrieved from reference TRBV7-2 and TRBJ2-5, is GAGVSQSPSNKVTEKGKDVELRCDPISGHTALYWYRQSLGQGLEFLIYFQGNSAPDKSGLPSDRFSAERTGGSVSTLTIQRTQQEDSAVYLCASSPAGAGETQYFGPGTRLLVL.

The chain joins TRBV5-8 to TRBJ1-2, with a tentative D call TRBD1 (5 bases). Germline values: CDR1 SGHTS, CDR2 YDEGEE. The V gene lost 1 base and the J gene lost 7 bases, with 17 bases spanning the gap. This CDR3 region has 15 residues. CDR3 loop: CASSLPFARVGGYTF. For the CDR3, the DNA is TGTGCCAGCAGCTTGCCGTTCGCCAGGGTGGGTGGCTACACCTTC.

The V call is TRBV5-1, the J call TRBJ2-3; TRBD1 is a possible D gene (6 bases). The length of the CDR3 is 15 residues. V lost 1 base to trimming and J lost 3 bases, with 12 bases between them. The germline V gene encodes CDR1 SGHRS and CDR2 YFSETQ. The CDR3 nucleotides read TGCGCCAGCAGCTTGAGTAACAGGGAGACAGATACGCAGTATTTT. It codes for CASSLSNRETDTQYF.